This TCR beta chain came from a study of T-cell memory formation after mild COVID-19. Findings and limits, study-wide: The pre-infection memory compartment contained some responding clones, suggesting cross-reactive memory joined. Day 15 to 85 contractors were CD4/CD8 balanced; later expanders leaned CD4+. Among clones peaking at day 37 in the second wave, SARS-CoV-2 specificity remained unconfirmed.

This clonotype was picked up many times. Its specificity is not known. With V trimmed by 1 base and J by 3 bases, 12 bases remained unmatched. The CDR3 contains 17 residues. Per germline, CDR1 LGHNT and CDR2 FRNRAP. TCR alpha and TCR beta cDNA libraries carrying sample barcodes and UMIs were produced by 5'RACE using constant-segment primers. TCRdb processed the 5' RACE reads anew with MiXCR; each CDR3 protein has one entry. This sample yields hundreds of thousands of distinct CDR3 sequences, of which about a fifth are seen a single time; under 15% belongs to the top ten. The V gene is TRBV12-5, the J gene TRBJ2-7; 7 bases fit TRBD2. The sample was PBMCs or a T cell subset sorted from them (not recorded which). The sequence was collected from an adult woman who had mild COVID-19 (a few samples of this study predate the infection). Cell type and time point are not known. The CDR3 DNA reads as TGTGCTAGTGGTTTGGCCCCCGGCGGGGGTAGAGTCTACGAGCAGTACTTC. The encoded protein is CASGLAPGGGRVYEQYF.